A selection of T cell receptor beta chains follows, all from one sample in a study of identical twins. TCRdb re-called the 5' RACE reads through MiXCR, storing one row per CDR3 protein. This sample carries a few hundred thousand distinct CDR3 sequences, approximately 14% of them seen once, and the ten largest clones take roughly 0.43%. The sample also formed part of further work on yellow fever vaccine responses in identical twins.

The sample comprised CD4+ T cells sorted from blood. Receptor source: a woman under 30 in good health. Both conserved end residues are part of each CDR3. D genes are given only for firm matches. Clone size appears in some rows only: once, few, many, or a class for an expanded clone.

TRBJ2-1,TRBV4-2,TRBD2,few,TGTGCCAGCAGCCAAGATCTACTAGCGGGGGCTGAGCAGTTCTTC,CASSQDLLAGAEQFF
TRBJ1-1,TRBV20-1,.,.,TGCAGTGCTAGCCCGCGGGGGAACGTGAACACTGAAGCTTTCTTT,CSASPRGNVNTEAFF
TRBJ2-1,TRBV7-2,TRBD2,.,TGTGCCAGCAGCCCAAGGACTAGCGGGAGCGGCAATGAGCAGTTCTTC,CASSPRTSGSGNEQFF
TRBJ1-1,TRBV20-1,.,few,TGCAGTGCTCCTCCAGGGTTCGGCACTGAAGCTTTCTTT,CSAPPGFGTEAFF
TRBJ2-1,TRBV20-1,TRBD2,.,TGCAGTGCTAGAGATAGCGGGAGGGCCTCTGAGCAGTTCTTC,CSARDSGRASEQFF
TRBJ1-4,TRBV12-3/TRBV12-4,.,few,TGTGCCAGCAGTTTAGGACAGTCCTCAACTAATGAAAAACTGTTTTTT,CASSLGQSSTNEKLFF
TRBJ2-1,TRBV5-1,.,many,TGCGCCAGCAGCTTCCCGGGGGCGTACAATGAGCAGTTCTTC,CASSFPGAYNEQFF
TRBJ2-3,TRBV12-3/TRBV12-4,.,few,TGTGCCAGCAGTACGAGGACTAGCACAGATACGCAGTATTTT,CASSTRTSTDTQYF
TRBJ1-2,TRBV15,.,.,TGTGCCACCAGCCGCGCTAGCTATGGCTACACCTTC,CATSRASYGYTF
TRBJ2-3,TRBV5-6,TRBD1,few,TGTGCCAGCAGCCGGGACAGGGGGCAGTCAGATACGCAGTATTTT,CASSRDRGQSDTQYF
TRBJ2-2,TRBV28,.,.,TGTGCCAGCAGGGAGGGGGGACCGAACACCGGGGAGCTGTTTTTT,CASREGGPNTGELFF
TRBJ1-1,TRBV29-1,TRBD1,.,TGCAGCGTTGAACAGGGACAGGGACGGTTGACTGAAGCTTTCTTT,CSVEQGQGRLTEAFF
TRBJ1-2,TRBV12-3/TRBV12-4,TRBD1,few,TGTGCCAGCAGCCCAACAGGGGTCGAGGTCTATGGCTACACCTTC,CASSPTGVEVYGYTF
TRBJ2-7,TRBV25-1,.,few,TGTGCCAGCAGTGAATCGGGCACCTCCTACGAGCAGTACTTC,CASSESGTSYEQYF
TRBJ2-1,TRBV12-3/TRBV12-4,TRBD2,.,TGTGCCAGCAGTCCCGCCGTTAGCGGGAATGAGCAGTTCTTC,CASSPAVSGNEQFF
TRBJ2-3,TRBV6-1,TRBD2,.,TGTGCCAGCAGTAGCCAGGGACTAGCGGGGGGAACAGATACGCAGTATTTT,CASSSQGLAGGTDTQYF
TRBJ2-5,TRBV5-1,TRBD2,few,TGCGCCAGCAGTAACGGGACTAAGCTAGAGACCCAGTACTTC,CASSNGTKLETQYF
TRBJ1-1,TRBV27,.,.,TGTGCCAGCAGTTTTGGTTCGACGGCCAACACTGAAGCTTTCTTT,CASSFGSTANTEAFF
TRBJ2-1,TRBV5-1,TRBD2,.,TGCGCCAGCACCGGGACTAGCGGGCTTGGGGAGCAGTTCTTC,CASTGTSGLGEQFF
TRBJ1-1,TRBV12-3/TRBV12-4,.,.,TGTGCCAGCAGTACGTCTTTGGCCACTGAAGCTTTCTTT,CASSTSLATEAFF
TRBJ1-1,TRBV27,.,.,TGTGCCAGCAGTTTCTTGATTTCGGATTTCTTT,CASSFLISDFF
TRBJ2-7,TRBV7-9,.,.,TGTGCCAGCAGCCCGGGATTCGCCTTCGAGCAGTACTTC,CASSPGFAFEQYF
TRBJ2-1,TRBV5-1,.,many,TGCGCCAGCAGCCAACTAGGGATCAATGAGCAGTTCTTC,CASSQLGINEQFF
TRBJ2-5,TRBV19,.,.,TGTGCCAGTAGCGGATCGCACGGATTAGAGACCCAGTACTTC,CASSGSHGLETQYF
TRBJ2-5,TRBV10-3,.,.,TGTGCCATCAGTGAGTCGTCGATCCAAGAGACCCAGTACTTC,CAISESSIQETQYF
TRBJ2-2,TRBV11-1,TRBD1,few,TGTGCCAGCAGCCCCCCCCAAGTGTCAGGACAGGGGATCTCCGGGGAGCTGTTTTTT,CASSPPQVSGQGISGELFF
TRBJ2-1,TRBV5-1,TRBD2,few,TGCGCCAGCAGCTTAGGAACGGGCGGGGGGCCTCGCTCCTACAATGAGCAGTTCTTC,CASSLGTGGGPRSYNEQFF
TRBJ2-1,TRBV28,.,.,TGTGCCAGCAGTCCTCCGGGACTTTTCAAAGACTCCTACAATGAGCAGTTCTTC,CASSPPGLFKDSYNEQFF
TRBJ2-7,TRBV5-5,.,few,TGTGCCAGCAGCTTGTTGCCAGGGCTAAGCTACGAGCAGTACTTC,CASSLLPGLSYEQYF
TRBJ2-7,TRBV5-1,.,many,TGCGCCAGCAGCCCTCCCCCCTGCGAGCAGTACTTC,CASSPPPCEQYF
TRBJ2-1,TRBV3-1,TRBD2,many,TGTGCCAGCAGCCAAGCCGCGATCACTAGCGGGAGGGGGAATGAGCAGTTCTTC,CASSQAAITSGRGNEQFF
TRBJ2-2,TRBV24-1,TRBD1,.,TGTGCCACCACCCCGGGACAGCAATTCACCGGGGAGCTGTTTTTT,CATTPGQQFTGELFF
TRBJ1-4,TRBV27,.,few,TGTGCCAGCAGTTTACTGAGGGGCGGGGGTGAAAAACTGTTTTTT,CASSLLRGGGEKLFF
TRBJ2-2,TRBV20-1,.,.,TGCAGTGCTAGAAGGGTTGCTGACAGACGGTTCCCCGGGGAGCTGTTTTTT,CSARRVADRRFPGELFF
TRBJ2-3,TRBV7-8,TRBD2,.,TGTGCCAGCAGCTTAGTGGTAGCGGGAGGGCCAGGTACGCAGTATTTT,CASSLVVAGGPGTQYF
TRBJ2-1,TRBV3-1,TRBD2,few,TGTGCCAGCAGCCAAGGCGCCACTAGCGCTACCTACAATGAGCAGTTCTTC,CASSQGATSATYNEQFF
TRBJ2-2,TRBV28,.,once,TGTGCCAGCAGGGTTACGCGGTTGAACACCGGGGAGCTGTTTTTT,CASRVTRLNTGELFF
TRBJ1-1,TRBV3-1,.,.,TGTGCCAGCACTCAAGGGCTGGTTAACACTGAAGCTTTCTTT,CASTQGLVNTEAFF
TRBJ2-7,TRBV12-3/TRBV12-4,.,few,TGTGCCAGCAGTCTTAACAGCTTCGAGCAGTACTTC,CASSLNSFEQYF
TRBJ2-5,TRBV12-3/TRBV12-4,TRBD2,.,TGTGCCAGCACATCCGGGACTAGCGGGACAGAGACCCAGTACTTC,CASTSGTSGTETQYF
TRBJ1-2,TRBV5-1,.,.,TGCGCCAGCAGCTTGGTGGGCAGGGTAGACAACTATGGCTACACCTTC,CASSLVGRVDNYGYTF
TRBJ2-2,TRBV5-1,TRBD1,many,TGCGCCAGCAGCCATCCGGGACAGGAGAGAACCGGGGAGCTGTTTTTT,CASSHPGQERTGELFF
TRBJ2-2,TRBV5-1,.,few,TGCGCCAGCAGCTTGAGCCAGCTCTCGACCGGGGAGCTGTTTTTT,CASSLSQLSTGELFF
TRBJ2-5,TRBV20-1,.,few,TGCAGTGCTAGGGGGCCCGTCCAGGGAGAGACCCAGTACTTC,CSARGPVQGETQYF
TRBJ2-5,TRBV2,TRBD1,.,TGTGCCAGCAGTCAGGGGTCGACAGGGGGAGAGACCCAGTACTTC,CASSQGSTGGETQYF
TRBJ2-7,TRBV18,TRBD2,.,TGTGCCAGCTCACAGAGCGGGAGCCCCTACGAGCAGTACTTC,CASSQSGSPYEQYF
TRBJ2-7,TRBV7-9,.,many,TGTGCCAGCAGCTTAGATGGGGCAGGGAGCCCCTACGAGCAGTACTTC,CASSLDGAGSPYEQYF
TRBJ2-7,TRBV28,TRBD2,.,TGTGCCAGCAGTACCCGGACTAGCGGGACTTACGAGCAGTACTTC,CASSTRTSGTYEQYF
TRBJ2-3,TRBV19,.,few,TGTGCCAGTAGTGTACAGGCCACAGATACGCAGTATTTT,CASSVQATDTQYF
TRBJ2-3,TRBV6-2/TRBV6-3,.,.,TGTGCCAGCACTGGCCAATACGGACGGTTCACAGATACGCAGTATTTT,CASTGQYGRFTDTQYF
TRBJ2-5,TRBV12-3/TRBV12-4,TRBD1,.,TGTGCCCTCTGTCCGGGACAGGGCACAGCCGGACAAGAGACCCAGTACTTC,CALCPGQGTAGQETQYF
TRBJ2-1,TRBV12-3/TRBV12-4,.,few,TGTGCCAGCAGTCCCGGCTACAACTCCTACAATGAGCAGTTCTTC,CASSPGYNSYNEQFF
TRBJ2-5,TRBV6-1,TRBD1,few,TGTGCCAGCAGTGTACAGGGGCTTGGGGAGACCCAGTACTTC,CASSVQGLGETQYF